These T cell receptor beta chains were read from a single sample in a study of cytomegalovirus exposure and HLA in healthy donors. The protocol was immunoSEQ multiplex PCR, while the TCRdb copy is restricted to in-frame clones and leaves out a portion. The sample shows under 150,000 clones, approximately 67% of them seen only once. The sample consisted of PBMCs. These receptors all come from a young man in good health and CMV-seropositive. The CDR3 runs from the conserved cysteine through the conserved F or W. Fields, in order: clone size, V gene, D gene, J gene, CDR3 DNA, CDR3 protein. D genes are given only for firm matches. Size values are once, few and many counts, or a class for expanded clones, and some rows have none.

>NA|TRBV6-5|NA|TRBJ1-1
TGTGCCAGCAGAATCGGACAGCTCTTGAACACTGAAGCTTTCTTT
CASRIGQLLNTEAFF
>NA|TRBV4-1|NA|TRBJ1-1
TGCGCCAGCAGCCAAGCGTTAGCCAGGGCCCTTATGAACACTGAAGCTTTCTTT
CASSQALARALMNTEAFF
>few|TRBV6-1|NA|TRBJ2-7
TGTGCCAGCAGGACAGGACAGTCTTACGAGCAGTACTTC
CASRTGQSYEQYF
>NA|TRBV10-3|TRBD1|TRBJ2-3
TGTGCCACAAAGACAGGGGGAGATTGGTCAGATACGCAGTATTTT
CATKTGGDWSDTQYF
>NA|TRBV19|TRBD1|TRBJ1-1
TGTGCCAGTAGTATCCGACAGGGACTTTTCCGCCCCTCAAACACTGAAGCTTTCTTT
CASSIRQGLFRPSNTEAFF
>few|TRBV18|NA|TRBJ2-6
TGTGCCAGCTCACCGTCGACAGGACCACGCTCTGGGGCCAACGTCCTGACTTTC
CASSPSTGPRSGANVLTF
>NA|TRBV6-5|NA|TRBJ2-1
TGTGCCAGCAGCCCTCCAACTAGCTCTGAGCAGTTCTTC
CASSPPTSSEQFF
>NA|TRBV7-8|TRBD1|TRBJ1-1
TGTGCCAGCAGCCCGCTGGGGACAGCCAGGGGGACTGAAGCTTTCTTT
CASSPLGTARGTEAFF
>NA|TRBV2|NA|TRBJ2-1
TGTGCCAGCAGTGGATCCCGGGGTTGGAATGAGCAGTTCTTC
CASSGSRGWNEQFF
>NA|TRBV9|TRBD2|TRBJ2-7
TGTGCCAGCAGCGTAGGGGGGGGAACTTACGAGCAGTACTTC
CASSVGGGTYEQYF
>NA|TRBV27|TRBD2|TRBJ2-5
TGTGCCAGCACAAGGACGGGGGGACGGGAGACCCAGTACTTC
CASTRTGGRETQYF